The source of this T cell receptor beta chain is a study of blood T cell repertoires in COVID-19. Study in general: The origin of the acute and convalescent COVID-19 samples was the United States, Italy and Spain.

The junction had 12 bases not matched to a gene; V was cut back by 6 bases and J by 6 bases. The CDR3 contains 16 residues. CDR1 is LNHDA and CDR2 is SQIVND in the germline V gene (reference sequence). TCRdb keeps only in-frame clones here, not all; method: immunoSEQ multiplex PCR. This repertoire shows roughly 230,000 clones, just under 85% found once; its top ten account for approximately 6.3%. J is TRBJ2-2 and V is TRBV19; TRBD2 aligns across 8 bases. This receptor was identified in an older woman with active or convalescent COVID-19. The sample was peripheral blood. CDR3 loop: CASRTPGLVLAGELFF. For the CDR3, the DNA is TGTGCCAGTAGGACACCGGGACTAGTTTTGGCCGGGGAGCTGTTTTTT.